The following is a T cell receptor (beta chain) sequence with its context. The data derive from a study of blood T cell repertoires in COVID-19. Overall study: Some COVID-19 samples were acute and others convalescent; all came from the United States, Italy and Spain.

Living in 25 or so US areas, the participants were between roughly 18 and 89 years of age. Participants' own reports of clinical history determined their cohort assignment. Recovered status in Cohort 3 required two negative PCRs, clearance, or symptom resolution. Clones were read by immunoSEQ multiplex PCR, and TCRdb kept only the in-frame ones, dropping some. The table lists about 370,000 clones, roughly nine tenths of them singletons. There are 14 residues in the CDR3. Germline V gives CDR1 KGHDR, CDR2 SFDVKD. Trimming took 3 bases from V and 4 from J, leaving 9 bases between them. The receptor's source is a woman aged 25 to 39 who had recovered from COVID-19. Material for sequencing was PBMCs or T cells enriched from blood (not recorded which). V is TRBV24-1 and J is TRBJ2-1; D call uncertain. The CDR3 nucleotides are TGTGCCACCAGTGATCCAGGAACGTACAATGAGCAGTTCTTC. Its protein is CATSDPGTYNEQFF.